The table lists the clone carrying this T cell receptor beta chain with many counts. Authors of the study amplified TCR beta CDR3 regions from RNA transcripts. The TCR CDR3 first-round RT-PCR relied on the HTBI primer set. MiXCR, run by TCRdb on the multiplex PCR reads, gives a single entry per CDR3 protein. The repertoire holds about 520,000 distinct CDR3 sequences, with around 22% as singletons. The sample comes from a study of T cells in Graves' hyperthyroidism and ophthalmopathy. Each diagnosis was grounded in clinical symptoms, serum thyroxine and TRAb, thyroid ultrasound, and orbital computed tomography. The clonotype originates from a woman in her 30s with Graves' ophthalmopathy. Sample: blood.

DNA for the CDR3: TGTGCCAGCAGTTACCCCGATACGACCCCCACCTCCCAGCCCCAGCATTTT. Its translation: CASSYPDTTPTSQPQHF. V gene TRBV6-2 or TRBV6-3 combines with J gene TRBJ1-5; D remains unclear. The CDR3 length is 17 residues. V dropped 2 bases and J dropped 7 bases, with 21 bases sitting between them. Germline-derived CDR1 and CDR2 are MNHEY and SVGEGT.